The 25 T cell receptor beta chains listed next were all sequenced from one sample in a study of blood T cell repertoires in COVID-19. Data came from immunoSEQ multiplex PCR; TCRdb stores just in-frame clones and leaves some out. Among fewer than 30,000 clones listed, approximately 84% were seen once. The specimen was peripheral blood. These receptors came from a man aged 45-60 years with active or convalescent COVID-19.

In this sample, this clone turned up once. This chain joins TRBV6-5 and TRBJ1-2; TRBD1 matches at 10 bases. The CDR3 sequence is 14 residues long. Germline values: CDR1 MNHEY, CDR2 SVGAGI. The V segment lost 5 bases and the J segment 8 bases; nucleotides outside the gene matches: 8. The DNA of the CDR3 is TGTGCCAGCAGTACCGGGACAGGGGCAGGGGGCTACACCTTC. This translates into CASSTGTGAGGYTF.

This clone was seen more than once but under ten times. The chain carries TRBV25-1 and TRBJ2-7; 7 bases agree with TRBD1. J lost 4 bases, V lost 3 bases, and 6 bases had no gene match. The CDR3 is made up of 14 amino acids. Germline CDR1 MGHDK, CDR2 SYGVNS. In DNA, the CDR3 is TGTGCCAGCAGTGAGGGGACAGTAATGTACGAGCAGTACTTC. It translates to CASSEGTVMYEQYF.

The rearrangement links TRBV7-9 to TRBJ2-1; D remains unclear. Trimming took off 2 bases at V and 12 bases at J, with 11 bases between the two ends. The CDR3 is made up of 12 amino acids. Germline CDR1 reads SEHNR; CDR2 reads FQNEAQ (reference sequence). The DNA of the CDR3 is TGTGCCAGCAGCTTACCGCCCTTCGGGCAGTTCTTC. Translating gives CASSLPPFGQFF.

V gene TRBV11-3 combines with J gene TRBJ1-5; D unresolved. The V and J ends lost 5 bases and 0 bases respectively, with 20 bases between them. The CDR3 runs 18 residues. CDR1 and CDR2 from the germline V gene are SGHNT and YENEEA. CDR3 in DNA: TGTGCCAGCAGCCCCCACGAGGGTTACAGCTATAGCAATCAGCCCCAGCATTTT. Residues: CASSPHEGYSYSNQPQHF.

This chain connects TRBV11-3 to TRBJ2-3; D not certain. Germline assignment: CDR1 SGHNT and CDR2 YENEEA. The CDR3 consists of 13 residues. V was pared by 0 bases and J by 8 bases, with 9 bases between. The CDR3 DNA reads as TGTGCCAGCAGCTTAGATCTCGAGGCTACGCAGTATTTT. Protein sequence: CASSLDLEATQYF.

This clone was seen a few times. The J gene is TRBJ2-5, the V gene TRBV11-2; D uncertain. Trimming pared 6 bases from V and 1 base from J, leaving 24 bases between. From germline, CDR1 is SGHAT and CDR2 FQNNGV. This CDR3 is built from 18 residues. CDR3 in amino acids: CASRPTRAKRKIQETQYF. CDR3 sequence (DNA): TGTGCCAGCAGGCCAACTCGAGCCAAACGCAAGATCCAAGAGACCCAGTACTTC.

The table lists this clone with a few counts. The chain uses TRBV2 and TRBJ1-2; 8 bases match TRBD1. The CDR3 has 15 amino acids. V lost 5 bases to trimming and J lost 1 base; unmatched junction nucleotides: 6. Germline loops: CDR1 SNHLY, CDR2 FYNNEI. In DNA, the CDR3 is TGTGCCAGCAGTCGTTCAGGGGGCAGTAACTATGGCTACACCTTC. Amino acid sequence: CASSRSGGSNYGYTF. Full variable domain (remainder filled in from reference TRBV2 and TRBJ1-2): EPEVTQTPSHQVTQMGQEVILRCVPISNHLYFYWYRQILGQKVEFLVSFYNNEISEKSEIFDDQFSVERPDGSNFTLKIRSTKLEDSAMYFCASSRSGGSNYGYTFGSGTRLTVV.

V gene TRBV3-1 (or the pseudogene TRBV3-2) combines with J gene TRBJ1-6; 8 bases match TRBD1. Trimming at V came to 5 bases and at J to 13 bases, leaving 7 bases not matched to a gene. Germline V CDR1 and CDR2: LGHDT, YNNKEL (reference sequence). CDR3 size: 13 residues. This CDR3 reads CASSARGRGPLHF. CDR3 nucleotide sequence: TGTGCCAGCAGCGCCAGGGGGCGCGGGCCCCTCCACTTT.

The rearrangement links TRBV10-3 to TRBJ1-6; D remains ambiguous. The length of the CDR3 is 13 residues. V was shortened by 8 bases and J by 8 bases, with 13 bases between the two germline ends. Germline V gene data show CDR1 as ENHRY and CDR2 as SYGVKD. CDR3 nucleotide sequence: TGTGCCATCTGTGGGCTGTTTTATTCACCCCTCCACTTT. Encoded protein: CAICGLFYSPLHF.

This chain uses TRBV7-9 with TRBJ2-7; 7 bases are a match to TRBD2. The ends lost 2 bases at V and 2 bases at J; junction bases unmatched: 6. The CDR3 sequence is 15 residues long. Germline V gene data show CDR1 as SEHNR and CDR2 as FQNEAQ (reference sequence). CDR3 bases: TGTGCCAGCAGCTTAATGGCGGGAGACGCCTACGAGCAGTACTTC. Translation gives CASSLMAGDAYEQYF.

This clone showed up just a few times. The chain is built from TRBV14 and TRBJ1-2; 10 nucleotides agree with TRBD1. Trimming removed 10 bases from V and 7 bases from J; junction bases left unmatched: 6. CDR3 length: 12 residues. From germline, CDR1 is SGHDN and CDR2 FVKESK. The DNA of the CDR3 is TGTGCCACCAGGGACAGGGGAGGTGGCTACACCTTC. It codes for CATRDRGGGYTF.

The rearrangement joins TRBV30 to TRBJ2-2; D perhaps matches TRBD1 (6 bases). The CDR3 covers 14 residues. Trimming removed 3 bases from V and 2 bases from J, with 10 bases in between. CDR1 and CDR2 (germline): GTSNPN, SVGIG (reference sequence). The CDR3 reads CAWSRTVNTGELFF. The CDR3 nucleotides read TGTGCCTGGAGCCGGACAGTTAACACCGGGGAGCTGTTTTTT. The full variable domain, in which reference TRBV30 and TRBJ2-2 provide the parts outside the CDR3, is SQTIHQWPATLVQPVGSPLSLECTVEGTSNPNLYWYRQAAGRGLQLLFYSVGIGQISSEVPQNLSASRPQDRQFILSSKKLLLSDSGFYLCAWSRTVNTGELFFGEGSRLTVL.

This clone was seen a few times. The rearrangement links TRBV6-5 to TRBJ2-7; possible D gene TRBD1, 5 bases. V was pared by 2 bases and J by 3 bases, with 11 bases between. The CDR3 consists of 14 residues. Germline V lookup: CDR1 MNHEY, CDR2 SVGAGI. CDR3 bases: TGTGCCAGCAGTTACGGCAGGGTTCACTACGAGCAGTACTTC. Translation: CASSYGRVHYEQYF.

The chain employs TRBV4-1 and TRBJ2-1, with D tentatively TRBD1 (5 bases). CDR3 length: 13 amino acids. V lost 0 bases and J lost 8, with 8 bases in between. In germline, CDR1 is MGHRA, CDR2 YSYEKL. The CDR3 bases are TGCGCCAGCAGCCAAGATTGGGGCCATGAGCAGTTCTTC. It yields the protein CASSQDWGHEQFF.

The chain recombines TRBV29-1 with TRBJ2-3, with 10 bases fitting TRBD1. The CDR3 has 14 amino acids. The V segment lost 6 bases and the J segment 4 bases; nucleotides outside the gene matches: 7. The V gene's germline CDR1 is SQVTM and CDR2 ANQGSEA. This CDR3 reads CSVTGTGAADTQYF. CDR3 bases: TGCAGCGTCACCGGGACAGGGGCAGCAGATACGCAGTATTTT.

CDR3 in amino acids: CASSLGTSAFQETQYF. Written as DNA, the CDR3 is TGCGCCAGCAGCTTGGGGACTAGCGCTTTCCAAGAGACCCAGTACTTC. The chain couples TRBV5-1 to TRBJ2-5; TRBD2 matches at 9 bases. Germline values: CDR1 SGHRS, CDR2 YFSETQ. The CDR3 is 16 amino acids. With V trimmed by 0 bases and J by 1 base, 4 bases remained unmatched.

The count of this clone is one. The chain couples TRBV4-2 to TRBJ2-5; 10 bases align to TRBD2. The CDR3 spans 15 residues. Trimming removed 8 bases from V and 4 bases from J; junction bases left unmatched: 10. The germline CDR1 and CDR2 sequences are LGHNA and YNFKEQ. Here the CDR3 DNA reads TGTGCCAGCCGGAGGGATAGCGGGGGGATAGAGACCCAGTACTTC. It translates to CASRRDSGGIETQYF.

The V and J genes are TRBV14 and TRBJ2-1; TRBD2 aligns across 10 bases. The ends lost 6 bases at V and 6 bases at J; junction bases unmatched: 11. Germline lookup yields CDR1 SGHDN and CDR2 FVKESK. The CDR3 loop spans 16 amino acids. CDR3 amino acids: CASRGPALAGVNEQFF. The DNA of the CDR3 is TGTGCCAGCAGGGGACCGGCCCTAGCGGGAGTCAATGAGCAGTTCTTC.

The chain couples TRBV4-1 to TRBJ2-1; 10 bases are shared with TRBD1. CDR1 and CDR2 from the germline V gene are MGHRA and YSYEKL. The ends lost 4 bases at V and 8 bases at J; junction bases unmatched: 8. The CDR3 spans 15 residues. CDR3 protein: CASSPRQGARDEQFF. The DNA of the CDR3 is TGCGCCAGCAGCCCACGACAGGGGGCGAGGGATGAGCAGTTCTTC.

This chain uses TRBV10-3 with TRBJ2-1; 9 bases are shared with TRBD2. Trimming cost V 5 bases and J 0 bases; bases outside gene matches: 2. The CDR3 covers 15 residues. Germline CDR1 and CDR2: ENHRY and SYGVKD. For the CDR3, the DNA is TGTGCCATCAGTAATAGCGGGAGCTCCTACAATGAGCAGTTCTTC. Protein: CAISNSGSSYNEQFF.

The chain carries TRBV11-3 and TRBJ2-1; D may be TRBD2 (5 bases). V was clipped by 0 bases and J by 10 bases, with 10 bases between them. Looked up from germline, CDR1 is SGHNT and CDR2 is YENEEA. The CDR3 totals 13 residues. Here the CDR3 DNA reads TGTGCCAGCAGCTTAGATCTCCGAGGGGAGCAGTTCTTC. Amino acid sequence: CASSLDLRGEQFF.

The V call is TRBV6-4, the J call TRBJ2-3, with a weak D call TRBD2 (5 bases). This CDR3 comprises 16 residues. Germline assignment: CDR1 MRHNA and CDR2 SNTAGT. The germline V and J ends were trimmed by 3 bases and 3 bases, with 16 bases remaining between them. CDR3 DNA: TGTGCCAGCAGTGAGGCGGTCGCTAGCAGTACAGATACGCAGTATTTT. Residues: CASSEAVASSTDTQYF.

The chain has TRBV19 and TRBJ2-7; D perhaps matches TRBD1 (6 bases). From germline, CDR1 is LNHDA and CDR2 SQIVND (reference sequence). The CDR3 loop spans 13 amino acids. Trimming took off 9 bases at V and 1 base at J, with 13 bases between the two ends. The CDR3 loop is CASSATGSYEQYF. CDR3 DNA: TGTGCCAGCAGTGCGACAGGTTCCTACGAGCAGTACTTC.

The V call is TRBV29-1, the J call TRBJ1-4, with 9 bases matching TRBD1. There are 18 residues in the CDR3. The V gene end was trimmed by 3 bases and the J gene end by 0 bases; junction bases not matched to a gene: 11. Per the germline V gene, CDR1 is SQVTM and CDR2 is ANQGSEA. The CDR3 is CSVDTRDRVSATNEKLFF. In DNA form, the CDR3 reads TGCAGCGTTGATACCCGGGACAGGGTATCCGCAACTAATGAAAAACTGTTTTTT.

This chain joins TRBV28 and TRBJ2-4, with a tentative D call TRBD1 (6 bases). Germline loops: CDR1 MDHEN, CDR2 SYDVKM. Trimming removed 5 bases at V and 11 bases at J, with 19 bases between. The CDR3 is 14 amino acids. The CDR3 coding sequence is TGTGCCAGCAGTCCGCTTGCAGGGGTCGGCGTTCAGTACTTC. Amino acid sequence: CASSPLAGVGVQYF.